The 13 T cell receptor beta chains listed next were all sequenced from one sample in a study of blood T cell repertoires in COVID-19. Method: immunoSEQ multiplex PCR; TCRdb's copy keeps in-frame clones and lacks some. Of 250,000 to 350,000 clones listed, approximately 90% were seen once; the top ten hold 6.3%. Sequenced input: peripheral blood. The receptors shown here come from a woman aged 45-60 years with COVID-19, enrolled during active disease.

This clone was seen a single time. The chain's CDR3 is CASSIAGAVTYEQYF. In DNA form, the CDR3 reads TGTGCCAGTAGTATAGCTGGAGCGGTTACCTACGAGCAGTACTTC. V and J are TRBV19 and TRBJ2-7; tentative D call: TRBD2 (5 bases). V was clipped by 1 base and J by 2 bases, with 12 bases between them. Germline lookup yields CDR1 LNHDA and CDR2 SQIVND (reference sequence). The CDR3 length is 15 residues.

The chain uses TRBV7-2 and TRBJ2-5, with D maybe TRBD2 (6 bases). CDR3 length equals 15 residues. The germline CDR1 and CDR2 sequences are SGHTA and FQGNSA. V was cut by 1 base and J by 7 bases, with 16 bases left in between. This chain's CDR3 is CASSLGSNRRGTQYF. CDR3 in DNA: TGTGCCAGCAGCTTAGGCTCAAACCGGCGGGGGACCCAGTACTTC.

The J gene is TRBJ2-7, the V gene TRBV3-1 (or the pseudogene TRBV3-2); 11 bases agree with TRBD1. The CDR3 is made up of 17 amino acids. Trimming took 0 bases from V and 2 from J; bases not matched to a gene: 6. Germline V gives CDR1 LGHDT, CDR2 YNNKEL (reference sequence). CDR3 sequence (DNA): TGTGCCAGCAGCCAAGATTTACAGGACAGGGGGCCCTACGAGCAGTACTTC. Translating gives CASSQDLQDRGPYEQYF.

The chain has TRBV3-1 (or the pseudogene TRBV3-2) and TRBJ2-7, with 10 bases lining up with TRBD1. CDR1 is LGHDT and CDR2 is YNNKEL in the germline V gene (reference sequence). Trimming took 1 base from V and 2 from J; bases not matched to a gene: 17. The CDR3 runs to 20 residues. The CDR3 sequence: CASSQVMVLKRDRGTYEQYF. For the CDR3, the DNA is TGTGCCAGCAGCCAAGTAATGGTTCTAAAAAGGGACAGGGGAACCTACGAGCAGTACTTC.

The chain carries TRBV3-1 (or the pseudogene TRBV3-2) and TRBJ1-1; D is uncertain. Per germline, CDR1 LGHDT and CDR2 YNNKEL (reference sequence). The germline V and J ends were trimmed by 2 bases and 3 bases, with 7 bases remaining between them. The CDR3 has 13 amino acids. Written as DNA, the CDR3 is TGTGCCAGCAGCCAATACAGATACACTGAAGCTTTCTTT. This translates into CASSQYRYTEAFF.

This chain links TRBV15 with TRBJ2-1; TRBD2 agrees at 12 bases. The CDR3 is 15 residues long. Trimming cost V 6 bases and J 1 base; bases outside gene matches: 1. Germline CDR1 is LNHNV and CDR2 is YYDKDF (reference sequence). The CDR3 sequence is CATRTSGSSYNEQFF. The CDR3 coding sequence is TGTGCCACCAGGACTAGCGGGAGTTCCTACAATGAGCAGTTCTTC.

This chain connects TRBV10-2 to TRBJ1-6; 8 positions agree with TRBD1. The CDR3 runs 14 residues. The junction had 7 bases not matched to a gene; V was cut back by 6 bases and J by 9 bases. CDR1 WSHSY and CDR2 SAAADI come from the germline V gene. CDR3 residues: CASSPDRVGSPLHF. The CDR3 DNA is TGCGCCAGCAGCCCGGACAGGGTTGGTTCACCCCTCCACTTT.

The rearrangement links TRBV30 to TRBJ2-1; TRBD2 matches 11 bases. CDR1 is GTSNPN and CDR2 is SVGIG in the germline V gene (reference sequence). V dropped 3 bases and J dropped 5; count of bases not matched to a gene: 6. The CDR3 contains 15 residues. The CDR3: CAWRTSGMMNNEQFF. In DNA, the CDR3 is TGTGCCTGGAGGACTAGCGGGATGATGAACAATGAGCAGTTCTTC. The full variable domain, rest sourced from reference TRBV30 and TRBJ2-1, is SQTIHQWPATLVQPVGSPLSLECTVEGTSNPNLYWYRQAAGRGLQLLFYSVGIGQISSEVPQNLSASRPQDRQFILSSKKLLLSDSGFYLCAWRTSGMMNNEQFFGPGTRLTVL.

The chain joins TRBV4-1 to TRBJ2-5; D may be TRBD1 (6 bases). There are 14 residues in the CDR3. Trimming pared 4 bases from V and 1 base from J, leaving 10 bases between. Germline assignment: CDR1 MGHRA and CDR2 YSYEKL. The CDR3 DNA sequence: TGCGCCAGCAGCCCACAGGGATTCCAAGAGACCCAGTACTTC. Protein: CASSPQGFQETQYF.

The V call is TRBV28, the J call TRBJ1-1, with no clear D. The CDR3 runs to 14 residues. V was pared by 1 base and J by 5 bases, with 11 bases between. Germline V gene lookup returns CDR1 MDHEN and CDR2 SYDVKM. Written as DNA, the CDR3 is TGTGCCAGCAGTTTATTACAGAGTCATACTGAAGCTTTCTTT. This gives the protein CASSLLQSHTEAFF. Based on the CDR3 plus reference TRBV28 and TRBJ1-1, the full variable domain is DVKVTQSSRYLVKRTGEKVFLECVQDMDHENMFWYRQDPGLGLRLIYFSYDVKMKEKGDIPEGYSVSREKKERFSLILESASTNQTSMYLCASSLLQSHTEAFFGQGTRLTVV.

The rearrangement uses TRBV29-1 and TRBJ1-1; D is undetermined. CDR1 is SQVTM, CDR2 ANQGSEA, per germline. The CDR3 extends over 11 amino acids. CDR3 amino acids: CPTSADTEAFF. Written as DNA, the CDR3 is TGCCCTACGTCCGCGGACACTGAAGCTTTCTTT.

The V and J genes are TRBV3-1 (or the pseudogene TRBV3-2) and TRBJ2-7; possible D gene TRBD2, 5 bases. CDR1 is LGHDT and CDR2 is YNNKEL in the germline V gene (reference sequence). This CDR3 has 15 residues. The V end was cut by 0 bases, the J end by 5 bases, with 14 bases between. CDR3 coding DNA: TGTGCCAGCAGCCAAGAAAGGGCGGGTTCGGACGAGCAGTACTTC. Translated: CASSQERAGSDEQYF.

This chain uses TRBV11-2 with TRBJ2-7; D may be TRBD2 (6 bases). Germline loops: CDR1 SGHAT, CDR2 FQNNGV. Deletions cut 5 bases from V and 0 bases from J, with 14 bases between. The CDR3 covers 15 residues. The CDR3 nucleotides are TGTGCCAGCAGCCCGGGAGCTGGGAACTCCTACGAGCAGTACTTC. Translation: CASSPGAGNSYEQYF.